This is a list of T cell receptor beta chains from one sample in a study of T cells in localized non-small cell lung cancer. Some clones are missing from TCRdb's copy, which holds only in-frame ones; the method was immunoSEQ multiplex PCR. This sample has 90,000 to 95,000 clones, with approximately 91% found just once. Sequenced here: PBMCs, sampled before any cancer treatment. These receptors came from a woman aged 35-70 years with stage II squamous cell lung carcinoma. The CDR3 runs from the conserved cysteine through the conserved F or W. The order of the fields is D gene, V gene, clone size, J gene, CDR3 protein, CDR3 DNA. A D gene is named only where the DNA matches it firmly. Clone size is stated in some rows and not others, as once, few, many or a class when expanded.

-	TRBV7-9	-	TRBJ2-7	CASSPGTLREQYF	TGTGCCAGCAGCCCCGGGACCTTACGCGAGCAGTACTTC
-	TRBV7-8	once	TRBJ2-4	CASSLDRGADIQYF	TGTGCCAGCAGCTTAGATAGGGGGGCGGACATTCAGTACTTC
-	TRBV7-6	-	TRBJ2-3	CASSFQGRGRSTDTQYF	TGTGCCAGCAGCTTTCAGGGGAGGGGACGGAGCACAGATACGCAGTATTTT
-	TRBV30	-	TRBJ2-7	CAWTEGNEQYF	TGTGCCTGGACTGAGGGCAACGAGCAGTACTTC
TRBD2	TRBV27	-	TRBJ2-2	CASSLVAGATGELFF	TGTGCCAGCAGTTTGGTAGCGGGAGCCACCGGGGAGCTGTTTTTT
TRBD2	TRBV2	-	TRBJ2-7	CASSPRGGAGEQYF	TGTGCCAGCAGCCCCCGGGGAGGGGCGGGTGAGCAGTACTTC
-	TRBV2	-	TRBJ1-1	CASRQASPEAFF	TGTGCCAGCAGACAGGCGAGCCCTGAAGCTTTCTTT
TRBD1	TRBV11-2	-	TRBJ2-3	CASSLRTGTQYF	TGTGCCAGCAGCTTACGGACAGGGACGCAGTATTTT
-	TRBV7-9	once	TRBJ1-2	CASSPQDSYGYTF	TGTGCCAGCAGCCCCCAGGACAGCTATGGCTACACCTTC
-	TRBV25-1	-	TRBJ1-4	CASSEFKDSATNEKLFF	TGTGCCAGCAGTGAATTTAAAGACAGTGCAACTAATGAAAAACTGTTTTTT
TRBD2	TRBV4-1	-	TRBJ2-7	CASSPALLALSYEQYF	TGCGCCAGCAGCCCCGCCCTACTAGCGCTGTCATACGAGCAGTACTTC
TRBD1	TRBV5-8	-	TRBJ1-2	CASSSGGTGDNYGYTF	TGTGCCAGCAGCTCCGGGGGGACAGGGGACAACTATGGCTACACCTTC
TRBD1	TRBV5-1	-	TRBJ1-3	CASSLTGQGQGNTIYF	TGCGCCAGCAGCTTGACTGGACAGGGTCAAGGAAACACCATATATTTT
TRBD1	TRBV6-6	-	TRBJ1-2	CASSTTGVEGLGYTF	TGTGCCAGCAGCACTACAGGGGTAGAGGGGCTAGGCTACACCTTC
-	TRBV11-2	-	TRBJ2-2	CASSLGQGPGELFF	TGTGCCAGCAGCTTAGGGCAGGGGCCCGGGGAGCTGTTTTTT
-	TRBV6-1	few	TRBJ1-5	CASSEFGNGPQHF	TGTGCCAGCAGTGAGTTCGGGAATGGGCCCCAGCATTTT
TRBD2	TRBV6-1	-	TRBJ2-1	CASSVAGGHNEQFF	TGTGCCAGCAGTGTGGCGGGAGGTCACAATGAGCAGTTCTTC
-	TRBV4-1	-	TRBJ2-3	CASSQDGGSSSDTQYF	TGCGCCAGCAGCCAAGATGGGGGCTCCTCCTCAGATACGCAGTATTTT
-	TRBV5-4	-	TRBJ2-2	CASSLKVMGAAPATGELFF	TGTGCCAGCAGCTTGAAGGTAATGGGTGCAGCTCCGGCCACCGGGGAGCTGTTTTTT
-	TRBV5-1	-	TRBJ2-7	CASSRGGEWSSYEQYF	TGCGCCAGCAGCAGGGGAGGCGAGTGGAGCTCCTACGAGCAGTACTTC
-	TRBV27	-	TRBJ1-1	CASRLTGPWTEAFF	TGTGCCAGCAGGCTGACAGGCCCGTGGACTGAAGCTTTCTTT
-	TRBV19	-	TRBJ1-5	CASSSRRLSNQPQHF	TGTGCCAGTAGTTCACGGAGGTTAAGCAATCAGCCCCAGCATTTT
-	TRBV11-2	-	TRBJ2-7	CASLRRYEQYF	TGTGCCAGCCTACGACGGTACGAGCAGTACTTC
-	TRBV4-1	-	TRBJ2-7	CASSQDWQLYEQYF	TGCGCCAGCAGCCAAGATTGGCAACTCTACGAGCAGTACTTC
-	TRBV2	-	TRBJ1-1	CASSGAEGGNTEAFF	TGTGCCAGCAGTGGTGCGGAGGGAGGGAACACTGAAGCTTTCTTT
-	TRBV28	-	TRBJ1-6	CASSLLGVGLSPLHF	TGTGCCAGCAGTTTACTGGGTGTGGGGTTGTCACCCCTCCACTTT
-	TRBV19	-	TRBJ1-2	CASSIDLLSRGYTF	TGTGCCAGTAGTATAGATCTCCTATCGCGGGGCTACACCTTC
TRBD1	TRBV19	-	TRBJ1-1	CATQGQVNTEAFF	TGTGCCACGCAGGGACAGGTGAACACTGAAGCTTTCTTT
-	TRBV21-1	-	TRBJ1-3	CASSKIRDRVRGNTIYF	TGTGCCAGCAGCAAAATAAGGGATCGGGTGCGTGGAAACACCATATATTTT
TRBD2	TRBV15	once	TRBJ2-4	CATSREGFQRDGNIQYF	TGTGCCACCAGCCGAGAGGGTTTTCAGCGGGATGGAAACATTCAGTACTTC
-	TRBV7-9	-	TRBJ2-1	CASSLANGRNEQFF	TGTGCCAGCAGCTTAGCGAATGGGAGGAATGAGCAGTTCTTC
-	TRBV10-3	-	TRBJ1-1	CAISESDDRRRAFF	TGTGCCATCAGTGAGTCTGACGACAGACGTCGGGCTTTCTTT
-	TRBV28	few	TRBJ1-2	CASSLLKGNYGYTF	TGTGCCAGCAGTTTATTAAAGGGTAACTATGGCTACACCTTC
TRBD2	TRBV27	-	TRBJ2-7	CASSPSGAEQYF	TGTGCCAGCAGCCCTAGCGGGGCCGAGCAGTACTTC
-	TRBV4-1	-	TRBJ1-4	CASSQESRPANEKLFF	TGCGCCAGCAGCCAAGAGAGCCGGCCCGCTAATGAAAAACTGTTTTTT
TRBD2	TRBV10-1	-	TRBJ2-3	CASSETSGYTDTQYF	TGCGCCAGCAGTGAGACTAGCGGTTACACAGATACGCAGTATTTT
-	TRBV6-1	few	TRBJ2-1	CASSPFVRSEQFF	TGTGCCAGCAGCCCCTTCGTAAGGAGTGAGCAGTTCTTC
-	TRBV10-3	once	TRBJ2-7	CAISATGPPYEQYF	TGTGCCATCAGTGCGACAGGACCTCCCTACGAGCAGTACTTC
-	TRBV5-1	-	TRBJ1-1	CASSPREESSRTEAFF	TGCGCCAGCAGCCCACGGGAGGAGAGCTCTCGCACTGAAGCTTTCTTT
TRBD1	TRBV6-1	once	TRBJ2-3	CASSGGQGNTDTQYF	TGTGCCAGCAGTGGCGGACAGGGGAACACAGATACGCAGTATTTT
-	TRBV5-1	-	TRBJ2-2	CASSLDAGTGTGELFF	TGCGCCAGCAGCTTGGACGCAGGGACGGGCACCGGGGAGCTGTTTTTT
-	TRBV6-5	-	TRBJ1-6	CASSYSTPRGSPLHF	TGTGCCAGCAGTTACTCGACCCCCCGCGGGTCACCCCTCCACTTT
TRBD1	TRBV27	-	TRBJ2-3	CASSLWLAGGSDTQYF	TGTGCCAGCAGTTTATGGCTAGCAGGGGGATCAGATACGCAGTATTTT
TRBD1	TRBV7-9	-	TRBJ1-2	CASRQGQDSTGYTF	TGTGCCAGCAGGCAGGGACAGGATTCGACCGGCTACACCTTC
-	TRBV19	-	TRBJ1-5	CASTRGGQPQHF	TGTGCCAGTACCCGAGGGGGTCAGCCCCAGCATTTT
-	TRBV6-5	-	TRBJ1-1	CASSKGRAGTEAFF	TGTGCCAGCAGTAAGGGGAGGGCGGGCACTGAAGCTTTCTTT
-	TRBV6-6	-	TRBJ1-1	CASSYLNTEAFF	TGTGCCAGCAGTTACTTAAACACTGAAGCTTTCTTT
-	TRBV5-1	-	TRBJ1-1	CASSLPDGNTEAFF	TGCGCCAGCAGCTTGCCGGACGGGAACACTGAAGCTTTCTTT